This passage covers 19 T cell receptor beta chains from one sample sequenced in a study of post-analysis software for immune sequencing data. The antigens for these receptors are not known. Study conclusions and caveats: Relative to controls, patients had five TRBV segments at higher frequency, with TRBV5-6, TRBV5-1 and TRBV20-1 among these.

Libraries were made from TCR beta cDNA, and they carried unique molecular identifiers. Using its own MiXCR run on the PCR reads, TCRdb lists one record per CDR3 protein. The sample has approximately 730,000 distinct CDR3 sequences; about 43% are singletons. Sequencing used blood. These receptors originate from a girl aged 5 to 17 with multiple sclerosis.

The chain carries TRBV20-1 and TRBJ2-5, with 12 bases aligning to TRBD2. The ends lost 6 bases at V and 5 bases at J; junction bases unmatched: 4. CDR1 is DFQATT, CDR2 SNEGSKA, per germline (reference sequence). This CDR3 comprises 13 residues. CDR3 nucleotide sequence: TGCAGTGCCCTAGCGGGAGGGGTTGAGACCCAGTACTTC. Its translation is CSALAGGVETQYF.

The chain joins TRBV7-2 to TRBJ1-5; no clear D gene. Trimming took 2 bases from V and 0 from J, leaving 5 bases between them. Germline loops: CDR1 SGHTA, CDR2 FQGNSA. This CDR3 spans 14 amino acids. The CDR3 region is CASSLLASNQPQHF. The CDR3 DNA reads TGTGCCAGCAGCTTACTGGCTAGCAATCAGCCCCAGCATTTT.

The chain uses TRBV18 and TRBJ2-3; TRBD1 matches 8 bases. Germline assignment: CDR1 KGHSH and CDR2 LQKENI. The CDR3 length is 14 residues. V trimming: 8 bases; J trimming: 1 base; junction bases outside the gene matches: 5. The CDR3 nucleotides read TGTGCCAGCCAACAGGGGGGCGGCACAGATACGCAGTATTTT. It yields the protein CASQQGGGTDTQYF.

The chain links TRBV20-1 to TRBJ2-7, with D perhaps TRBD2 (6 bases). The CDR3 consists of 14 residues. Germline CDR1 reads DFQATT; CDR2 reads SNEGSKA (reference sequence). Trimming pared 6 bases from V and 4 bases from J, leaving 19 bases between. CDR3 residues: CSATLSAGRYEQYF. In DNA, the CDR3 is TGCAGTGCGACCCTGAGCGCGGGAAGATACGAGCAGTACTTC.

The J gene is TRBJ1-4, the V gene TRBV12-3 or TRBV12-4, with unresolved D. The CDR3 totals 11 residues. V was shortened by 6 bases and J by 5 bases, with 4 bases between the two germline ends. The CDR3 DNA follows: TGTGCCAGCAGAGCCAATGAAAAACTGTTTTTT. Encoded protein: CASRANEKLFF.

A few counts support this clonotype. The chain is built from TRBV5-1 and TRBJ2-5, with 8 bases fitting TRBD2. The DNA matches TRBJ2-7 better at its end, which makes the J call doubtful. The CDR3 length is 12 residues. CDR1 and CDR2 from the germline V gene are SGHRS and YFSETQ. CDR3 sequence (DNA): TGCGCCAGCGGAACCGGGACTAGCGAGCAGTACTTC. The encoded protein is CASGTGTSEQYF.

This clonotype showed up just a few times. The CDR3 spells CASNTGTGFYEQYF. The CDR3 bases are TGTGCCAGCAACACCGGGACAGGGTTCTACGAGCAGTACTTC. The rearrangement joins TRBV12-3 or TRBV12-4 to TRBJ2-5; 9 bases agree with TRBD1. The J call may be mistaken, given a closer DNA end match to TRBJ2-7. The CDR3 has 14 amino acids.

This rearrangement joins TRBV25-1 to TRBJ1-5; 7 bases are shared with TRBD1. The CDR3 totals 14 residues. Germline trimming cut 5 bases from V and 6 bases from J; bases unmatched to any gene: 7. Germline V lookup: CDR1 MGHDK, CDR2 SYGVNS. CDR3 DNA: TGTGCCAGCAGTCGACAGGGATCCGGTCAGCCCCAGCATTTT. Its translation is CASSRQGSGQPQHF.

This clonotype was detected only once. The rearrangement joins TRBV6-5 to TRBJ1-1; D is ambiguous. CDR1 MNHEY and CDR2 SVGAGI come from the germline V gene. The V end lost 6 bases, the J end lost 10 bases, and 24 bases lay between the germline ends. This CDR3 comprises 15 residues. CDR3 in amino acids: CASSPQDGVWFGAFF. Written as DNA, the CDR3 is TGTGCCAGCAGCCCGCAGGACGGCGTATGGTTCGGAGCTTTCTTT.

This clonotype has only a few counts. This sequence joins TRBV7-8 and TRBJ1-4; D is undetermined. V was cut by 5 bases and J by 2 bases, with 15 bases left in between. The CDR3 is 16 amino acids. In germline, CDR1 is SGHVS, CDR2 FQNEAQ. The CDR3 loop is CASSPTELGTNEKLFF. The DNA of the CDR3 is TGTGCCAGCAGCCCCACCGAGCTAGGGACTAATGAAAAACTGTTTTTT. The entire variable domain, with the rest obtained from reference TRBV7-8 and TRBJ1-4, is as follows: GAGVSQSPRYKVAKRGQDVALRCDPISGHVSLFWYQQALGQGPEFLTYFQNEAQLDKSGLPSDRFFAERPEGSVSTLKIQRTQQEDSAVYLCASSPTELGTNEKLFFGSGTQLSVL.

Only a few counts were recorded for this clonotype. V is TRBV7-9 and J is TRBJ1-4, with D possibly matching TRBD1 (5 bases). Germline lookup yields CDR1 SEHNR and CDR2 FQNEAQ (reference sequence). This CDR3 is built from 14 residues. Deletions cut 8 bases from V and 4 bases from J, with 14 bases between. CDR3 sequence: CASGGGFGNEKLFF. Written as DNA, the CDR3 is TGTGCCAGCGGGGGGGGATTCGGTAATGAAAAACTGTTTTTT.

This clonotype has a handful of counts. The rearrangement uses TRBV7-9 and TRBJ1-4; D gene unclear. Germline V gene data show CDR1 as SEHNR and CDR2 as FQNEAQ (reference sequence). V lost 5 bases and J 4 bases, leaving 11 bases between the germline ends. This CDR3 is 14 amino acids long. The CDR3 sequence is CASSLGRVNEKLFF. CDR3 DNA sequence: TGTGCCAGCAGCCTGGGGAGGGTTAATGAAAAACTGTTTTTT.

This clonotype was counted a few times. The chain employs TRBV7-2 and TRBJ2-5; 16 nucleotides agree with TRBD2. CDR3 length equals 17 residues. V was pared by 4 bases and J by 5 bases, with 7 bases of the junction left unmatched. The germline V gene encodes CDR1 SGHTA and CDR2 FQGNSA. In nucleotides, the CDR3 is TGTGCCAGCAGCTCGGGACTAGCGGGAGGGACGCGGGAGACCCAGTACTTC. This encodes CASSSGLAGGTRETQYF.

The chain joins TRBV20-1 to TRBJ1-2; TRBD1 is a possible D gene (6 bases). Trimming cost V 1 base and J 7 bases, with 16 bases left between them. The germline CDR1 and CDR2 sequences are DFQATT and SNEGSKA (reference sequence). This CDR3 has 14 residues. CDR3 sequence: CSARGTARGGGYTF. In nucleotides, the CDR3 is TGCAGTGCTAGAGGGACGGCGCGAGGGGGTGGCTACACCTTC.

In its sample, this clonotype was seen many times. The chain couples TRBV29-1 to TRBJ2-1; 7 bases are shared with TRBD2. The junction had 13 bases not matched to a gene; V was cut back by 6 bases and J by 8 bases. The CDR3 runs to 14 residues. Germline CDR1 reads SQVTM; CDR2 reads ANQGSEA. The CDR3 loop is CSVGRATSRDEQFF. The CDR3 region has the DNA TGCAGCGTGGGGCGGGCGACTAGCAGGGATGAGCAGTTCTTC.

There are a few counts of this clonotype. The V call is TRBV11-1, the J call TRBJ2-1; D unclear. CDR1 SGHAT and CDR2 FQDESV come from the germline V gene (reference sequence). V lost 10 bases and J 10 bases, leaving 14 bases between the germline ends. The CDR3 is 11 residues long. Here the CDR3 DNA reads TGTGCCACCCTGGGCGATCGCGAGCAGTTCTTC. This codes for CATLGDREQFF.

CDR3 sequence reads: CASSLGGGFYNEQFF. As DNA, the CDR3 is TGTGCCAGCAGCTTAGGCGGCGGTTTCTACAATGAGCAGTTCTTC. The J gene is TRBJ2-1, the V gene TRBV7-2; D gene ambiguous. V lost 1 base and J 3 bases, leaving 10 bases between the germline ends. Germline loops: CDR1 SGHTA, CDR2 FQGNSA. The CDR3 is 15 residues long.

This clonotype came up a few times. V gene TRBV29-1 combines with J gene TRBJ2-3, with 10 bases identical to TRBD1. Trimming took 6 bases from V and 4 from J; bases not matched to a gene: 7. This CDR3 region has 14 residues. Germline lookup yields CDR1 SQVTM and CDR2 ANQGSEA. CDR3 DNA sequence: TGCAGCGTAGCTGGACAGGGGGTGGCAGATACGCAGTATTTT. This gives the protein CSVAGQGVADTQYF.

This clonotype was counted only a few times. The chain is built from TRBV20-1 and TRBJ2-1; either TRBD1 or TRBD2 may fit D (5 bases each). CDR3 length equals 13 residues. Trimming removed 6 bases from V and 8 bases from J, with 17 bases in between. The germline V gene encodes CDR1 DFQATT and CDR2 SNEGSKA (reference sequence). CDR3 amino acids: CSAQDWERDEQFF. In DNA, the CDR3 is TGCAGTGCACAGGACTGGGAAAGGGATGAGCAGTTCTTC.